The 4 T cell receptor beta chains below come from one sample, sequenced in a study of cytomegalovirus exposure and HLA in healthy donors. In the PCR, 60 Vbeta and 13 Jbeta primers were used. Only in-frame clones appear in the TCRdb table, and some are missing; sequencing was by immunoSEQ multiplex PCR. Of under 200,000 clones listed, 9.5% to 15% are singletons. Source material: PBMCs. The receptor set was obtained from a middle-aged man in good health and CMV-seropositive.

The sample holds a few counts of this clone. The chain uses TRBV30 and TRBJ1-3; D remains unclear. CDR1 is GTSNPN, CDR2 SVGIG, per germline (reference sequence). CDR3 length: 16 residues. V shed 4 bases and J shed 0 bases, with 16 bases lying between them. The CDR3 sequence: CAWINSRESSGNTIYF. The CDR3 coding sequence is TGTGCCTGGATCAATTCCCGGGAGAGCTCTGGAAACACCATATATTTT.

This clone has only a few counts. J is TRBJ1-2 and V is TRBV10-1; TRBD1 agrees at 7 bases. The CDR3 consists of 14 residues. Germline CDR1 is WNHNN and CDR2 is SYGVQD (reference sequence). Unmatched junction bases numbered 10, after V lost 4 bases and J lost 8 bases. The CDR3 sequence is CASSGPLRGRGYTF. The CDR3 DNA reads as TGCGCCAGCAGTGGACCACTCAGGGGGAGGGGCTACACCTTC.

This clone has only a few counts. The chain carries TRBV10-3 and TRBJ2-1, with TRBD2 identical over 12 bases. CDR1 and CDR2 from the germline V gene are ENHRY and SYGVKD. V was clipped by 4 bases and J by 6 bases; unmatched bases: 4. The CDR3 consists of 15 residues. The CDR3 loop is CAISGTSGAPNEQFF. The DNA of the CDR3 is TGTGCCATCAGTGGGACTAGCGGGGCCCCCAATGAGCAGTTCTTC.

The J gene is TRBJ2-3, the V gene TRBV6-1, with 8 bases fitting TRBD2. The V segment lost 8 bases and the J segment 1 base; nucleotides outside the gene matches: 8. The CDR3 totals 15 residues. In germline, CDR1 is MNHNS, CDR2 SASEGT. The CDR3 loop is CASAQRERRTDTQYF. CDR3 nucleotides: TGTGCCAGCGCCCAGCGGGAGAGGCGCACAGATACGCAGTATTTT.